This T cell receptor beta chain was captured by sequencing in a study of cytomegalovirus exposure and HLA in healthy donors. Primers: 60 Vbeta forward and 13 Jbeta reverse. In the original workflow: Unique TCR beta chains numbered about 79 million in a later analysis, with roughly 10 million shared. Generated by immunoSEQ multiplex PCR, the TCRdb table keeps only in-frame clones and is missing some. V, J and clone size reflect that table, while D and trimming were determined from the DNA. This table has about 150,000 clones, roughly 80% appearing once. Looked up from germline, CDR1 is SGHVS and CDR2 is FQNEAQ. The CDR3 spans 15 residues. The J segment lost 7 bases and the V segment lost 3 bases, leaving 9 bases of the junction unmatched. Though probably carrying unrecorded immune exposures, donors were nominally healthy at sampling. About this clone itself: Its antigen is still unknown.

Study-level results: In an earlier analysis, in roughly 600 donors, most V segments appeared productive either ~90% or ~30% of the time. Association of a missense DCLRE1C variant with TCR beta V- and J-gene trimming was reported in a later analysis.

The sample taken for sequencing was PBMCs. The sequence derives from a woman between 35 and 50 years old in good health and CMV-seropositive. This chain uses TRBV7-8 with TRBJ2-1, with 7 bases lining up with TRBD2. The CDR3 spells CASSLIGGRTNEQFF. The CDR3 DNA sequence: TGTGCCAGCAGCTTGATTGGCGGGAGAACGAATGAGCAGTTCTTC. The full variable domain, rest sourced from reference TRBV7-8 and TRBJ2-1, is GAGVSQSPRYKVAKRGQDVALRCDPISGHVSLFWYQQALGQGPEFLTYFQNEAQLDKSGLPSDRFFAERPEGSVSTLKIQRTQQEDSAVYLCASSLIGGRTNEQFFGPGTRLTVL.